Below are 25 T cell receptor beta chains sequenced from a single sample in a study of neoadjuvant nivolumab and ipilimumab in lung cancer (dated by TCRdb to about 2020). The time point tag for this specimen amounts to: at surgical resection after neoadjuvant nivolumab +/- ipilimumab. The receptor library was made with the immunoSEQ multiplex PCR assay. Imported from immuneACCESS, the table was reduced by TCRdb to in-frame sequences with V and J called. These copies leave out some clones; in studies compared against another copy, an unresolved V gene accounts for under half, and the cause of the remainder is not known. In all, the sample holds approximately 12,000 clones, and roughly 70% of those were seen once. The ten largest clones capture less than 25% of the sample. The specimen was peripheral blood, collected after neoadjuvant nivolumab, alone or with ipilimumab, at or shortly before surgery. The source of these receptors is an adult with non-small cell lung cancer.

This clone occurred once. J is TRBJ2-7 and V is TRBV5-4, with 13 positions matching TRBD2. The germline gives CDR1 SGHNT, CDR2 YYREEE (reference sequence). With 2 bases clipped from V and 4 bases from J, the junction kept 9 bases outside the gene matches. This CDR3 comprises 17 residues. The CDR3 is CASSFGLAGDGGYEQYF. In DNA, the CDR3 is TGTGCCAGCAGCTTCGGACTAGCGGGAGACGGGGGTTACGAGCAGTACTTC. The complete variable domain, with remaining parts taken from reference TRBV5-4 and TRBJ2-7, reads ETGVTQSPTHLIKTRGQQVTLRCSSQSGHNTVSWYQQALGQGPQFIFQYYREEENGRGNFPPRFSGLQFPNYSSELNVNALELDDSALYLCASSFGLAGDGGYEQYFGPGTRLTVT.

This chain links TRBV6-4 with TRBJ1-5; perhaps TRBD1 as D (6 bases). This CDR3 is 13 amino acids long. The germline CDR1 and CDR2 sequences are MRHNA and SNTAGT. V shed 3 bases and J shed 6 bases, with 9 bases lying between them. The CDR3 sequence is CASSEGASQPQHF. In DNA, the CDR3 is TGTGCCAGCAGTGAGGGGGCTAGTCAGCCCCAGCATTTT.

CDR3 protein: CASSLLADQPQHF. As DNA, the CDR3 is TGTGCCAGCAGCCTACTCGCAGATCAGCCCCAGCATTTT. The rearrangement links TRBV7-9 to TRBJ1-5; the D is unclear. The CDR3 extends over 13 amino acids. The ends were cut back, 5 bases at V and 5 bases at J, with 10 bases in the middle. In germline, CDR1 is SEHNR, CDR2 FQNEAQ (reference sequence).

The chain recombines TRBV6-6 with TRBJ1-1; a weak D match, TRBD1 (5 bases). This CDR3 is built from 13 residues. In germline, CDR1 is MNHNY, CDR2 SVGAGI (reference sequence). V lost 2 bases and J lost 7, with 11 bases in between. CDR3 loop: CASSYAGGYEAFF. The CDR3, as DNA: TGTGCCAGCAGTTACGCGGGGGGGTATGAAGCTTTCTTT.

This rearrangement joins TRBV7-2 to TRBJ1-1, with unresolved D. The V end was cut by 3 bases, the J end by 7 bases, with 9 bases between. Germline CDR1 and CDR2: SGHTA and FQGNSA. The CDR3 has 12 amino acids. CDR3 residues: CASSFGRIEAFF. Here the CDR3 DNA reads TGTGCCAGCAGCTTTGGACGGATTGAAGCTTTCTTT.

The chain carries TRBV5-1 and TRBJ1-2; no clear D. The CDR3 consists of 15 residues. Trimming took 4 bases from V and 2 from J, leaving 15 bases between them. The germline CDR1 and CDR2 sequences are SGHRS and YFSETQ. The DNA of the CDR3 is TGCGCCAGCAGCGTATCGACTCAACCGAACTATGGCTACACCTTC. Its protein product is CASSVSTQPNYGYTF. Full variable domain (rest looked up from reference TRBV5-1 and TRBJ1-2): KAGVTQTPRYLIKTRGQQVTLSCSPISGHRSVSWYQQTPGQGLQFLFEYFSETQRNKGNFPGRFSGRQFSNSRSEMNVSTLELGDSALYLCASSVSTQPNYGYTFGSGTRLTVV.

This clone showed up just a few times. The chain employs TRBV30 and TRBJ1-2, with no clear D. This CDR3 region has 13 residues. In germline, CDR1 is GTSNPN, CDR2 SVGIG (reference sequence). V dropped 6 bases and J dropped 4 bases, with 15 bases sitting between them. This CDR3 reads CACSQIQRYGYTF. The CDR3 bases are TGTGCCTGCTCCCAAATCCAACGCTATGGCTACACCTTC. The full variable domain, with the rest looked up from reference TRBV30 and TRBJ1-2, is SQTIHQWPATLVQPVGSPLSLECTVEGTSNPNLYWYRQAAGRGLQLLFYSVGIGQISSEVPQNLSASRPQDRQFILSSKKLLLSDSGFYLCACSQIQRYGYTFGSGTRLTVV.

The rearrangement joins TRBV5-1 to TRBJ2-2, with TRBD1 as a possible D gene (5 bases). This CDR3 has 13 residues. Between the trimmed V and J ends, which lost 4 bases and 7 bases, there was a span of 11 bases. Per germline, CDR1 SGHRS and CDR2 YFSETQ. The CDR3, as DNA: TGCGCCAGCAGCCTCAGGGTGGACGGGGAGCTGTTTTTT. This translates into CASSLRVDGELFF.

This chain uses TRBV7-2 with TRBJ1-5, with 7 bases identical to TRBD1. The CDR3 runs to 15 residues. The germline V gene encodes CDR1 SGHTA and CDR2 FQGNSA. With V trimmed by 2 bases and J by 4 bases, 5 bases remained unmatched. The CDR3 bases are TGTGCCAGCAGCTTAAGGACAGGCCATAATCAGCCCCAGCATTTT. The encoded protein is CASSLRTGHNQPQHF.

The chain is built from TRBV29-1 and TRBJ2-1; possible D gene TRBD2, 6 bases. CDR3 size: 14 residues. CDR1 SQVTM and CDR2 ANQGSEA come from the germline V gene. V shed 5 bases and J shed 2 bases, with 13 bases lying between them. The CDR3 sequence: CSVSYGSTYNEQFF. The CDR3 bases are TGCAGCGTTTCATACGGGAGTACCTACAATGAGCAGTTCTTC.

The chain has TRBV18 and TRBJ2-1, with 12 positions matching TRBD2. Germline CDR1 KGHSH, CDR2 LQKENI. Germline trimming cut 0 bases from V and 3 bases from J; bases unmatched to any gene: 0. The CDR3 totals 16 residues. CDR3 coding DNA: TGTGCCAGCTCACCACCGACTAGCGGGAGCTACAATGAGCAGTTCTTC. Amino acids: CASSPPTSGSYNEQFF.

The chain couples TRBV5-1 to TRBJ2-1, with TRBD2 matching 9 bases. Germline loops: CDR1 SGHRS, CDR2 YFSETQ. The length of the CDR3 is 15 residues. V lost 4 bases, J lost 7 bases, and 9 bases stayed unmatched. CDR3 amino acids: CASSGYSSGGNEQFF. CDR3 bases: TGCGCCAGCAGCGGATACTCGAGCGGGGGGAATGAGCAGTTCTTC.

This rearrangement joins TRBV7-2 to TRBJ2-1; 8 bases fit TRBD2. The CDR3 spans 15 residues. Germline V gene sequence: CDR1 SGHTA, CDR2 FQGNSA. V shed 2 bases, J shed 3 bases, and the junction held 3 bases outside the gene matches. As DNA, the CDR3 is TGTGCCAGCAGCTTAAGCGGGAGTAACTACAATGAGCAGTTCTTC. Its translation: CASSLSGSNYNEQFF.

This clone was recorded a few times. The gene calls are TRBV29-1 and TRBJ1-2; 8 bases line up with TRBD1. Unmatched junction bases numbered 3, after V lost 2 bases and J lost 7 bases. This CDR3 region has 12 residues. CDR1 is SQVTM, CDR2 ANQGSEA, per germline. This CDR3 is CSVETTGVGYTF. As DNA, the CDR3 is TGCAGCGTTGAAACGACAGGGGTTGGCTACACCTTC.

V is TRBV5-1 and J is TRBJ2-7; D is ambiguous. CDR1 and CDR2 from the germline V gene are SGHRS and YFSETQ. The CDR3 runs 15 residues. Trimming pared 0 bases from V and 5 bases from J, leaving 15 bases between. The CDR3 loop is CASSLGADRWDEQYF. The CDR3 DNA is TGCGCCAGCAGCTTGGGCGCGGACCGTTGGGACGAGCAGTACTTC. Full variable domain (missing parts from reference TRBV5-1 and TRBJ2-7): KAGVTQTPRYLIKTRGQQVTLSCSPISGHRSVSWYQQTPGQGLQFLFEYFSETQRNKGNFPGRFSGRQFSNSRSEMNVSTLELGDSALYLCASSLGADRWDEQYFGPGTRLTVT.

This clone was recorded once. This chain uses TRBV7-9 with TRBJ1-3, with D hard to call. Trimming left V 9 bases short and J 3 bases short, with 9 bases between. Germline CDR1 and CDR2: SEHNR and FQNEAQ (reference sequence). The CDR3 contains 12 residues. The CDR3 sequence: CAREGRGNTIYF. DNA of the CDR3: TGTGCCAGGGAGGGCCGTGGAAACACCATATATTTT.

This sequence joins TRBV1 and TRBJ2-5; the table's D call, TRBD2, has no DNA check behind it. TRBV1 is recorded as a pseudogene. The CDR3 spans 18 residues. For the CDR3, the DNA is TGCACCAGCAGCCAACGTAGCGGGAGGAAGGGGTACCAAGAGACCCAGTACTTC. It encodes CTSSQRSGRKGYQETQYF.

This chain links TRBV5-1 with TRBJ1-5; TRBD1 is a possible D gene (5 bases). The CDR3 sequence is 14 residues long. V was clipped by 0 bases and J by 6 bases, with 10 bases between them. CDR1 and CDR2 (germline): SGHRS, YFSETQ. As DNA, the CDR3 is TGCGCCAGCAGCTTGGACGGGCAGGGTCAGCCCCAGCATTTT. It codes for CASSLDGQGQPQHF.

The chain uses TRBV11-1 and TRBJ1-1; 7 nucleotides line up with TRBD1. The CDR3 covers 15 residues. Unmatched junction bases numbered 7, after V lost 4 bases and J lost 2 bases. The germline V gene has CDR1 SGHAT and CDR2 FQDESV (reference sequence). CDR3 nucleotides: TGTGCCAGCAGCTCCCGGGGGACAGAAAACACTGAAGCTTTCTTT. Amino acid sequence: CASSSRGTENTEAFF.

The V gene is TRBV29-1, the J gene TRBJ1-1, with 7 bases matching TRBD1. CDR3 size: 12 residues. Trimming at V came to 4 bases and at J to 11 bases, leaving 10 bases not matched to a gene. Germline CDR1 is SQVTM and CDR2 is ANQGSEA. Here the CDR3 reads CSVAPGQRAAFF. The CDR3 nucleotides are TGCAGCGTTGCACCGGGACAGAGGGCCGCTTTCTTT.

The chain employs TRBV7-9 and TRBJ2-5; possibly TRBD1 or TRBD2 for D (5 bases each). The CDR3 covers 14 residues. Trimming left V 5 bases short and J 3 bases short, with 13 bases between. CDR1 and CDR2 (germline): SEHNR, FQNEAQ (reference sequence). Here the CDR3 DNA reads TGTGCCAGCAGCCAAGGTGTGGGGGAAGAGACCCAGTACTTC. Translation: CASSQGVGEETQYF.

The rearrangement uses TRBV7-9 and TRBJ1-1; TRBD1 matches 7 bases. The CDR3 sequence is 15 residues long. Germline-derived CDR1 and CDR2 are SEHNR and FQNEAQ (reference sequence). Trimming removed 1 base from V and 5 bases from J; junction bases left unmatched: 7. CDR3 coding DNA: TGTGCCAGCAGCTTAGGAAAGGGGGCTTTGACTGAAGCTTTCTTT. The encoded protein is CASSLGKGALTEAFF.

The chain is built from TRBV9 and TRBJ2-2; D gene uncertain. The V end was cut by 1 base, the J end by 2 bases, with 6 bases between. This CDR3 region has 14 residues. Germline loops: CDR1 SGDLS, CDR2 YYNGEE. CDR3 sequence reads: CASSVRRNTGELFF. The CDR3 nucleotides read TGTGCCAGCAGCGTAAGACGAAACACCGGGGAGCTGTTTTTT.

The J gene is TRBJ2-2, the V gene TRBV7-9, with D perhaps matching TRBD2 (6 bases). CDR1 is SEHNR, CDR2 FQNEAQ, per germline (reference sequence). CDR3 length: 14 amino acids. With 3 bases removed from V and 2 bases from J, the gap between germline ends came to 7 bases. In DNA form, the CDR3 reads TGTGCCAGCAGCTTGACTAGTAACACCGGGGAGCTGTTTTTT. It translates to CASSLTSNTGELFF.

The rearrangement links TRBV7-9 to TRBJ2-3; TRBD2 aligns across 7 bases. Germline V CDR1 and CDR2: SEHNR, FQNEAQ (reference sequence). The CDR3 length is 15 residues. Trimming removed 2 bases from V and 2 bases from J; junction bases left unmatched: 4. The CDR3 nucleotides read TGTGCCAGCAGCTTAATGGCGGGAGTCACAGATACGCAGTATTTT. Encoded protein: CASSLMAGVTDTQYF.